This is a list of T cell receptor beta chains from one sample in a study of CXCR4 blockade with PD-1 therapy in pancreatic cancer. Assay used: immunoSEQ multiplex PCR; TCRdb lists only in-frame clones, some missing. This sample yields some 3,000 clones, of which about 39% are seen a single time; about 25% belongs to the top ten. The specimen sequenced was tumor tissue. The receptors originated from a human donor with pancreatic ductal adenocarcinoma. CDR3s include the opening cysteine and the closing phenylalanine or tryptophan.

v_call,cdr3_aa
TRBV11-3,CASSFGGRVTGELFF
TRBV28,CASSLVVVRSEAFF
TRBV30,CAWSGTGTGLFLYEQYF
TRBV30,CAWSAGMTGAGQPQHF
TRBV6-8,CASSRMGSGTDTQYF
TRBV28,CASSLTGLVSNEQFF
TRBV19,CASSIIQGNYEQFF
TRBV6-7,CASSPDRVGLLQETQYF
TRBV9,CASSPNTGGETQYF
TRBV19,CASARDSTNYGYTF
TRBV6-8,CASSPLMNTEAFF
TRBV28,CASSLFPYEQYF
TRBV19,CASSPPSISYEQYF
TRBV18,CASSRPGVGANVLTF
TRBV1,CASSPRRGESGDTGELFF
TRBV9,CASRRGQGATEAFF
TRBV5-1,CASSFGLMWVENPAEQFF
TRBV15,CATSRDREGGANVLTF
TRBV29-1,CSVEKGVGTDTQYF
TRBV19,CASRPGTGGQETQYF
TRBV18,CASSPGQSAYEQYF
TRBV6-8,CASSDLAGYEQYF
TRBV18,CASSPGQTTYGYTF
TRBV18,CASSARQGDSPLHF
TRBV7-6,CASSFGTYTNYGYTF
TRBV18,CASSRLGNTEAFF
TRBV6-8,CASSRDRETGELFF
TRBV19,CASSTPNRGRTEAFF
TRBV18,CASSLIAEEDTQYF
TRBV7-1,CASSSLRGTTYEQYF
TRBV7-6,CASSFSTGGETQYF
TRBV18,CASSPAGAGSGANVLIF
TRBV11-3,CASSQPLQGNDEQFF
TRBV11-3,CASSSRQLYNEQFF
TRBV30,CAWSRADYEQYF
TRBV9,CASRLLWGDNSPLHF
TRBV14,CASSQELGLRTEAFF
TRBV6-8,CASSYTSTDQETQYF
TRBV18,CASSSNRDSYEQYF
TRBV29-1,CSVEPRQGSGGELFF